This entry is about one TCR beta chain. Its target is unknown. Deletions cut 3 bases from V and 6 bases from J, with 8 bases between. The CDR3 has 13 residues. The germline V gene encodes CDR1 LGHDT and CDR2 YNNKEL (reference sequence). Assay used: immunoSEQ multiplex PCR; TCRdb lists only in-frame clones, some missing. The sample contains under 150,000 clones, roughly 94% of which appear only once. This record belongs to a study of brain T cells in children with intractable seizures. Broader study findings: Only CDR3 sequence similarity suggested viral specificity, without known HCMV serostatus.

Only cases whose brain tissue showed the highest T cell transcript signatures were sequenced. Sequencing used peripheral blood, obtained at surgery. The V gene is TRBV3-1 (or the pseudogene TRBV3-2), the J gene TRBJ2-2, with D unclear. The receptor comes from a boy younger than two with hemimegalencephaly and intractable seizures. The CDR3 spells CASSHSLAGELFF. In nucleotides, the CDR3 is TGTGCCAGCAGCCATAGTCTGGCCGGGGAGCTGTTTTTT.